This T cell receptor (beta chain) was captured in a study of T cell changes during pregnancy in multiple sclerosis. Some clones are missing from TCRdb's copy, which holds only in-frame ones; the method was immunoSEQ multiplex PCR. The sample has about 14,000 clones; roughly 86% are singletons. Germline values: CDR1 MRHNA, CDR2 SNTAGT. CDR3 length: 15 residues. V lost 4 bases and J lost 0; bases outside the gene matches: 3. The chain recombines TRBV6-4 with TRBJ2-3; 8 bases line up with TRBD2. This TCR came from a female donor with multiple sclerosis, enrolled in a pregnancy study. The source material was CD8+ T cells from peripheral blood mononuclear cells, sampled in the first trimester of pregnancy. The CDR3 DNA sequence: TGTGCCAGCAGTGCCCGGGGGGGCAGCACAGATACGCAGTATTTT. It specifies CASSARGGSTDTQYF.